This T cell receptor beta chain was found in a study of human T cells and chemical hapten exposure. Study in general: In the roughly 25-week study, patients were dosed weekly with diphenylcyclopropenone on the scalp throughout. Study findings and constraints: Controls had significantly fewer large CDR3 similarity clusters than were formed by expanded TCRs. The study found that PT1 expanded TCR counts correlated positively with patch test score.

This clonotype was counted between two and nine times. Its antigen is currently unknown. This sample's time point: patch test 1, 2 weeks after DPC sensitization. Specified treatment: therapeutic diphenylcyclopropenone sensitization with weekly scalp DPC. MiXCR, run by TCRdb on the RACE reads, gives a single entry per CDR3 protein. The table shows 300,000 to 400,000 distinct CDR3 sequences, with approximately 6.9% occurring only once. V shed 3 bases, J shed 0 bases, and the junction held 11 bases outside the gene matches. This CDR3 is 18 amino acids long. Germline V gives CDR1 MNHNY, CDR2 SVGAGI (reference sequence).

This receptor was obtained from a woman in her late teens or twenties with alopecia areata. Some clones in this sample may be carry-over from other donors' samples. The chain combines TRBV6-6 with TRBJ2-3; 8 nucleotides line up with TRBD2. The source was whole blood, collected in connection with sensitization to the hapten diphenylcyclopropenone (DPC). This chain's CDR3 is CASSYYVKTSESTDTQYF. CDR3 nucleotide sequence: TGTGCCAGCAGTTATTACGTTAAGACTAGCGAAAGCACAGATACGCAGTATTTT.